Reported below is one T cell receptor (beta chain). The same CDR3 can be traced to other DNA sequences in this sample. This entry belongs to a study of blood T cell repertoires in COVID-19. Cohort assignment relied on participant-reported clinical history. Either two negative PCRs, clearance, or symptom resolution qualified Cohort 3 donors as recovered. Original methodology: Scientists estimated how many nucleated cells there were by amplifying reference gene primers. Libraries were prepared by immunoSEQ multiplex PCR; TCRdb keeps only in-frame clonotypes and omits some of them. V, J and clone size were drawn from that table, and D and trimming were deduced from the DNA. This table holds fewer than 500,000 clones, around 87% found once. Trimming removed 0 bases at V and 2 bases at J, with 8 bases between. Looked up from germline, CDR1 is LGHNA and CDR2 is YNFKEQ. The CDR3 is made up of 15 amino acids.

V gene TRBV4-2 combines with J gene TRBJ1-5; D may be TRBD1 (5 bases). The specimen sequenced was PBMCs or T cells enriched from blood (not recorded which). The receptor comes from a man aged 30 to 45 who had recovered from COVID-19. This chain's CDR3 is CASSQDWGGNQPQHF. The DNA of the CDR3 is TGTGCCAGCAGCCAAGATTGGGGGGGCAATCAGCCCCAGCATTTT.